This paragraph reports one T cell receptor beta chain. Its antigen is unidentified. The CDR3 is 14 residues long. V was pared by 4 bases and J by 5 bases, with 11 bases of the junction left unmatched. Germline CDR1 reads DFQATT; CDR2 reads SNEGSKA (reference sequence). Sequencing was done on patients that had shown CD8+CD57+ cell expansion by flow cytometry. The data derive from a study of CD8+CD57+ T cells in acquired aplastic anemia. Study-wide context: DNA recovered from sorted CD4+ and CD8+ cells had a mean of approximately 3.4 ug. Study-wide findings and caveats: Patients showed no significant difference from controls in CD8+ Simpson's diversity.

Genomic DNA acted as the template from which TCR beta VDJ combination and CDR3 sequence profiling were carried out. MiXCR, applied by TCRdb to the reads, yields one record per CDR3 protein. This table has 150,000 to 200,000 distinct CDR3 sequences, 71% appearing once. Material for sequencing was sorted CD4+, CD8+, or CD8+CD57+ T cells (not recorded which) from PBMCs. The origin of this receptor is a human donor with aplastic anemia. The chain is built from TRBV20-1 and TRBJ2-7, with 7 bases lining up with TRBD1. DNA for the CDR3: TGCAGTGCTACAAGGACAGGTATGACCAACGAGCAGTACTTC. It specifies CSATRTGMTNEQYF.